This paragraph reports one T cell receptor (beta chain). The sample belongs to a study of cytomegalovirus exposure and HLA in healthy donors. The PCR made use of 60 Vbeta and 13 Jbeta primers. Sequencing used immunoSEQ multiplex PCR; TCRdb keeps in-frame clones, though not all of them. The sample holds approximately 130,000 clones; about 87% are singletons and the top ten take 4% to 6.5%. The CDR3 is 13 residues long. Germline V gene lookup returns CDR1 MNHEY and CDR2 SMNVEV (reference sequence). The ends were cut back, 6 bases at V and 5 bases at J, with 11 bases in the middle. This TCR was sampled from a woman aged 25 to 39 in good health and CMV-seronegative. Sequenced: PBMCs. V gene TRBV27 combines with J gene TRBJ1-5; the D is unclear. The CDR3 DNA follows: TGTGCCAGCAGCCCCGAACAGTATCAGCCCCAGCATTTT. Its translation: CASSPEQYQPQHF.